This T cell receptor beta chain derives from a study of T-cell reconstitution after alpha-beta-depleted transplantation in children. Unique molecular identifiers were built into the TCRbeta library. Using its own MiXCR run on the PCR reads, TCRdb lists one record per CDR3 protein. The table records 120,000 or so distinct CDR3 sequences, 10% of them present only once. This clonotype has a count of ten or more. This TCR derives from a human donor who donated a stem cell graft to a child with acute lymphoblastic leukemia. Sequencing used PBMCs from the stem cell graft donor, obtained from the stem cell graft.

The CDR3 DNA reads TGCAGTGCTAGTAAGGACAGCCCTGAAGCTTTCTTT. Protein sequence: CSASKDSPEAFF. The rearrangement joins TRBV20-1 to TRBJ1-1; D perhaps matches TRBD1 (6 bases). Germline V gene lookup returns CDR1 DFQATT and CDR2 SNEGSKA (reference sequence). The CDR3 loop spans 12 amino acids. Trimming cost V 3 bases and J 6 bases, with 11 bases left between them.